A single sample gave rise to the 20 T cell receptor beta chains below, sequenced in a study of T-cell reconstitution after alpha-beta-depleted transplantation in children. A library of TCRbeta sequences, prepared with unique molecular identifiers, was generated. TCRdb analysed the PCR reads with MiXCR anew, one entry per CDR3 protein. The sample has just over 350,000 distinct CDR3 sequences, about an eighth seen once. The sample was PBMCs, taken from the stem cell graft. The source of these receptors is a human donor who donated a stem cell graft to a child with Fanconi anemia.

J is TRBJ1-1 and V is TRBV18, with D hard to call. In germline, CDR1 is KGHSH, CDR2 LQKENI. The CDR3 is 13 residues long. Trimming pared 6 bases from V and 1 base from J, leaving 9 bases between. The CDR3 bases are TGTGCCAGCTCCTCGAATCGGAACACTGAAGCTTTCTTT. Encoded protein: CASSSNRNTEAFF.

This clonotype was counted at least ten times. This rearrangement joins TRBV6-2 or TRBV6-3 to TRBJ2-3; D possibly corresponds to TRBD2 (5 bases). Germline lookup yields CDR1 MNHEY and CDR2 SVGEGT. This CDR3 has 13 amino acids. V shed 6 bases and J shed 5 bases, with 12 bases lying between them. The CDR3 DNA follows: TGTGCCAGCAGAAAAACCGGGGAAGATACGCAGTATTTT. Translating it yields CASRKTGEDTQYF.

This clonotype has a count of ten or more. This sequence joins TRBV6-2 or TRBV6-3 and TRBJ2-3; possible D gene TRBD2, 5 bases. V was shortened by 6 bases and J by 10 bases, with 14 bases between the two germline ends. The CDR3 totals 12 residues. CDR1 MNHEY and CDR2 SVGEGT come from the germline V gene. In DNA, the CDR3 is TGTGCCAGCAGCCGGCCGGGAAGATCGCAGTATTTT. As protein: CASSRPGRSQYF.

This clonotype has ten or more counts. V is TRBV25-1 and J is TRBJ1-4, with D tentatively TRBD1 (6 bases). CDR1 and CDR2 from the germline V gene are MGHDK and SYGVNS. The germline V and J ends were trimmed by 2 bases and 7 bases, with 11 bases remaining between them. The CDR3 length is 14 residues. DNA for the CDR3: TGTGCCAGCAGTGAAAACAGGGTGGGTGAAAAACTGTTTTTT. This translates into CASSENRVGEKLFF.

The CDR3 spells CASSLSATGFTEAFF. The CDR3 DNA reads as TGCGCCAGCAGCTTAAGCGCGACGGGATTCACTGAAGCTTTCTTT. The genes are TRBV5-1 and TRBJ1-1; unclear D gene. V lost 2 bases, J lost 4 bases, and 15 bases lay in between. The germline CDR1 and CDR2 sequences are SGHRS and YFSETQ. The CDR3 runs to 15 residues.

This chain links TRBV4-3 with TRBJ2-3, with a tentative D call TRBD2 (6 bases). V was trimmed by 1 base and J by 9 bases, leaving 8 bases between them. Per the germline V gene, CDR1 is LGHNA and CDR2 is YSLEER. The CDR3 has 12 amino acids. In DNA, the CDR3 is TGCGCCAGCAGCCAAGTAGGAGGGACGCAGTATTTT. Translation gives CASSQVGGTQYF.

The chain joins TRBV20-1 to TRBJ2-2; maybe TRBD1 (6 bases). The CDR3 loop spans 15 amino acids. Germline CDR1 reads DFQATT; CDR2 reads SNEGSKA (reference sequence). The ends were cut back, 5 bases at V and 0 bases at J, with 13 bases in the middle. The CDR3 region is CSAVRQESNTGELFF. CDR3 DNA sequence: TGCAGTGCTGTCCGACAGGAATCGAACACCGGGGAGCTGTTTTTT.

The V call is TRBV4-2, the J call TRBJ1-6; TRBD1 is a possible D gene (5 bases). From germline, CDR1 is LGHNA and CDR2 YNFKEQ. The ends were cut back, 5 bases at V and 4 bases at J, with 15 bases in the middle. The CDR3 loop spans 16 amino acids. The CDR3 region is CASSFGGTGYNSPLHF. In DNA form, the CDR3 reads TGTGCCAGCAGCTTCGGGGGAACGGGATATAATTCACCCCTCCACTTT.

The rearrangement joins TRBV7-9 to TRBJ2-7; the D gene could be TRBD1 or TRBD2 (5 bases each). Trimming pared 1 base from V and 5 bases from J, leaving 12 bases between. The CDR3 sequence is 14 residues long. In germline, CDR1 is SEHNR, CDR2 FQNEAQ (reference sequence). The CDR3 DNA sequence: TGTGCCAGCAGCTTAGTTTCCGGGGACCACGAGCAGTACTTC. It codes for CASSLVSGDHEQYF.

The chain has TRBV5-1 and TRBJ2-7; D is possibly TRBD1 or TRBD2 (7 bases each). The germline V gene encodes CDR1 SGHRS and CDR2 YFSETQ. This CDR3 comprises 17 residues. V lost 4 bases to trimming and J lost 1 base, with 21 bases between them. Here the CDR3 reads CASSPVSGGGTSYEQYF. Written as DNA, the CDR3 is TGCGCCAGCAGCCCAGTTTCAGGGGGGGGCACTTCCTACGAGCAGTACTTC.

The rearrangement links TRBV7-8 to TRBJ2-1; a possible D gene is TRBD2 (5 bases). From germline, CDR1 is SGHVS and CDR2 FQNEAQ. Trimming cost V 3 bases and J 7 bases, with 10 bases left between them. The CDR3 contains 13 residues. CDR3 protein: CASSFDGLNEQFF. The DNA for the CDR3 is TGTGCCAGCAGCTTCGACGGACTTAATGAGCAGTTCTTC.

Only a few counts were recorded for this clonotype. The chain couples TRBV6-5 to TRBJ1-5; the match to TRBD1 covers 7 bases. This CDR3 contains 16 residues. J lost 4 bases, V lost 0 bases, and 6 bases had no gene match. Germline CDR1 MNHEY, CDR2 SVGAGI. The CDR3 loop is CASSYSAGGRNQPQHF. CDR3 nucleotide sequence: TGTGCCAGCAGTTACTCCGCAGGGGGTAGAAATCAGCCCCAGCATTTT.

V is TRBV10-2 and J is TRBJ2-7; no definite D call. CDR1 and CDR2 from the germline V gene are WSHSY and SAAADI. Between the trimmed V and J ends, which lost 6 bases and 2 bases, there was a span of 5 bases. This CDR3 has 11 residues. As DNA, the CDR3 is TGCGCCAGCAGGGAGACCTACGAGCAGTACTTC. It specifies CASRETYEQYF.

The rearrangement uses TRBV9 and TRBJ2-2, with TRBD1 matching over 7 bases. CDR1 SGDLS and CDR2 YYNGEE come from the germline V gene. This CDR3 has 15 residues. V lost 3 bases, J lost 7 bases, and 9 bases stayed unmatched. CDR3 amino acids: CASSADRVGDGELFF. CDR3 coding DNA: TGTGCCAGCAGCGCCGACAGGGTTGGTGACGGGGAGCTGTTTTTT.

This clonotype came up many times. The chain recombines TRBV7-9 with TRBJ1-1; 7 nucleotides line up with TRBD1. Germline loops: CDR1 SEHNR, CDR2 FQNEAQ (reference sequence). The CDR3 has 13 amino acids. The V segment lost 5 bases and the J segment 11 bases; nucleotides outside the gene matches: 11. The CDR3 is CASSDQTGSFAFF. The DNA of the CDR3 is TGTGCCAGCAGCGACCAGACAGGGAGTTTTGCTTTCTTT.

This clonotype came up many times. The V and J genes are TRBV11-2 and TRBJ1-1; maybe TRBD1 (5 bases). Trimming pared 4 bases from V and 3 bases from J, leaving 12 bases between. CDR1 and CDR2 from the germline V gene are SGHAT and FQNNGV. The CDR3 runs to 14 residues. CDR3 sequence (DNA): TGTGCCAGCAGCTCTAGGTTGGGGGACACTGAAGCTTTCTTT. This gives the protein CASSSRLGDTEAFF.

J is TRBJ1-2 and V is TRBV20-1; perhaps TRBD1 as D (5 bases). The V end was cut by 3 bases, the J end by 7 bases, with 15 bases between. CDR1 is DFQATT and CDR2 is SNEGSKA in the germline V gene (reference sequence). The CDR3 is made up of 13 amino acids. CDR3 sequence: CSASRRGNGGYTF. The CDR3 nucleotides read TGCAGTGCTAGCCGGAGGGGAAATGGTGGCTACACCTTC.

The CDR3, as DNA: TGTGCCACCAGCAGAGATTCCAGCTTCTATGGCTACACCTTC. Translation gives CATSRDSSFYGYTF. The chain uses TRBV15 and TRBJ1-2; D call uncertain. Germline CDR1 reads LNHNV; CDR2 reads YYDKDF (reference sequence). CDR3 length equals 14 residues. V lost 0 bases and J lost 4, with 9 bases in between.

The chain employs TRBV6-2 or TRBV6-3 and TRBJ1-1; no firm D call. CDR1 is MNHEY and CDR2 is SVGEGT in the germline V gene. V lost 6 bases, J lost 0 bases, and 8 bases lay in between. The CDR3 runs 13 residues. The CDR3 coding sequence is TGTGCCAGCAGAGATACAGTGAACACTGAAGCTTTCTTT. As protein: CASRDTVNTEAFF.

This chain joins TRBV6-1 and TRBJ1-2, with 9 bases fitting TRBD1. With 6 bases clipped from V and 3 bases from J, the junction kept 5 bases outside the gene matches. CDR1 and CDR2 from the germline V gene are MNHNS and SASEGT. The CDR3 loop spans 14 amino acids. The CDR3 here is CASRPGQGDYGYTF. CDR3 nucleotides: TGTGCCAGCAGACCGGGACAGGGTGACTATGGCTACACCTTC.